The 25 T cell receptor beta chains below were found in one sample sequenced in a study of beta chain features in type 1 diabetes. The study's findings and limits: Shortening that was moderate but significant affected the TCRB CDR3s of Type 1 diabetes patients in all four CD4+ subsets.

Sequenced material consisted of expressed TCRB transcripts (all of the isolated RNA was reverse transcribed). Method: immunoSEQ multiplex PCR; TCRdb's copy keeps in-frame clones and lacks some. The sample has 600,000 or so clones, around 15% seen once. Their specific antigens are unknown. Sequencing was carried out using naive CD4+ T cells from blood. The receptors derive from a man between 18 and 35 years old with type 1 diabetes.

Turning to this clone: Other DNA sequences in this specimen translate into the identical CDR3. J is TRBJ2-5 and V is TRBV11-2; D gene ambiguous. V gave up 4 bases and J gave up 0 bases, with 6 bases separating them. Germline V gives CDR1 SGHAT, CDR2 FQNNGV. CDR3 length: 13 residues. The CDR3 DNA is TGTGCCAGCAGCTCAATGTACCAAGAGACCCAGTACTTC. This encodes CASSSMYQETQYF.

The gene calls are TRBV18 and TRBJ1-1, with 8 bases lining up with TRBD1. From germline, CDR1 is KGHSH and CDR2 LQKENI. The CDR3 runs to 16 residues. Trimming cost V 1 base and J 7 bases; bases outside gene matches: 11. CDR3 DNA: TGTGCCAGCTCACCACTGGCAGGGGGCGCGGTCAGTGAAGCTTTCTTT. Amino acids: CASSPLAGGAVSEAFF.

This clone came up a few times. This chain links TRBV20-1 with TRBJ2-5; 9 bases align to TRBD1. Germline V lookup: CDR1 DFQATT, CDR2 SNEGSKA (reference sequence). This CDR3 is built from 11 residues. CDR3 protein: CRTGQGETQYF. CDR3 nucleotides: TGCAGGACCGGACAGGGGGAGACCCAGTACTTC.

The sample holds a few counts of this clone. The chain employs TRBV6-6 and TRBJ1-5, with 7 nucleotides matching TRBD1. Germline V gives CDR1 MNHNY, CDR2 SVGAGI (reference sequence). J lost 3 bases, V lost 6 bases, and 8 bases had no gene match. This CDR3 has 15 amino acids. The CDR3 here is CASSQGGRTNQPQHF. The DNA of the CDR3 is TGTGCCAGCAGCCAGGGGGGGAGGACCAATCAGCCCCAGCATTTT.

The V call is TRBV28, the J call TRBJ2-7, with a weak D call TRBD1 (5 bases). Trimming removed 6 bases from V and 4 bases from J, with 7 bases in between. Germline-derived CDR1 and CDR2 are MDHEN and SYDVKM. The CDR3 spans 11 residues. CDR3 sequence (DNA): TGTGCCAGCAGGCAGGGATACGAGCAGTACTTC. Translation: CASRQGYEQYF.

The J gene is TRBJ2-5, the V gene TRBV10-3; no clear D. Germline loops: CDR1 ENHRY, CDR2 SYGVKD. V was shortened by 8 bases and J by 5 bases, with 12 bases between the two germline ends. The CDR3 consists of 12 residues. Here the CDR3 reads CAIGSVGETQYF. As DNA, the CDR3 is TGTGCCATCGGATCGGTGGGGGAGACCCAGTACTTC.

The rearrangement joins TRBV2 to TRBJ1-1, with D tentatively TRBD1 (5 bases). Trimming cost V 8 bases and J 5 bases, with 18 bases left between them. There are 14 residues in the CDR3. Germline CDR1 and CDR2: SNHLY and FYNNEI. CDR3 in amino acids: CASRIGGFRTEAFF. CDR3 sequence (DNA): TGTGCCAGCCGCATTGGGGGTTTCCGGACTGAAGCTTTCTTT. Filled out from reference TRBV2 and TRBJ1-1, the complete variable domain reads EPEVTQTPSHQVTQMGQEVILRCVPISNHLYFYWYRQILGQKVEFLVSFYNNEISEKSEIFDDQFSVERPDGSNFTLKIRSTKLEDSAMYFCASRIGGFRTEAFFGQGTRLTVV.

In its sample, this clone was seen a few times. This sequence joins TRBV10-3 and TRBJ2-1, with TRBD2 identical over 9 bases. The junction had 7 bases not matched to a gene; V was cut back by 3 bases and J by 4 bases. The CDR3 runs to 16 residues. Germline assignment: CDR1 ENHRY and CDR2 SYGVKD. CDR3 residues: CAISDPTGLAYNEQFF. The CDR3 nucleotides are TGTGCCATCAGTGACCCGACGGGACTAGCTTACAATGAGCAGTTCTTC.

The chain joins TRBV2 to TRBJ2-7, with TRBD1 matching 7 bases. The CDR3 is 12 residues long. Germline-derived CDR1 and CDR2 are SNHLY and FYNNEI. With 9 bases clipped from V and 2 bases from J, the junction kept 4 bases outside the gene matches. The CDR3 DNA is TGTGCCAGTCAGACAGGGCCCTACGAGCAGTACTTC. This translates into CASQTGPYEQYF.

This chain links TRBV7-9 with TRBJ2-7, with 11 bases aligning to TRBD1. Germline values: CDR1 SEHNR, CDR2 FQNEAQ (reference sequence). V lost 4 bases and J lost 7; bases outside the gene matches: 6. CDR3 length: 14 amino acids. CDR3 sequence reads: CASSSGQGAGEQYF. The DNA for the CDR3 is TGTGCCAGCAGCTCCGGACAGGGGGCAGGAGAGCAGTACTTC.

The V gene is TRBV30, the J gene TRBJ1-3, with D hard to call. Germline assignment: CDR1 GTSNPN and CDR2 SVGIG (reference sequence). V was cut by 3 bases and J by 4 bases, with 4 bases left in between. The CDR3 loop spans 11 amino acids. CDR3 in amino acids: CAWSQGNTIYF. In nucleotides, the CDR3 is TGTGCCTGGAGCCAGGGAAACACCATATATTTT.

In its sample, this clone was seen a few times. The CDR3: CAWSTGTGGNQPQHF. The CDR3 DNA reads TGTGCCTGGAGTACCGGGACAGGGGGTAATCAGCCCCAGCATTTT. The chain is built from TRBV30 and TRBJ1-5; 11 bases agree with TRBD1. The germline gives CDR1 GTSNPN, CDR2 SVGIG (reference sequence). V was clipped by 2 bases and J by 4 bases; unmatched bases: 4. CDR3 length equals 15 residues.

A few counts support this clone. CDR3 sequence reads: CAWRDPATSGGATGELFF. The CDR3 coding sequence is TGTGCCTGGAGAGACCCCGCGACTAGCGGGGGGGCTACCGGGGAGCTGTTTTTT. The chain has TRBV30 and TRBJ2-2, with 14 nucleotides matching TRBD2. Trimming removed 3 bases from V and 5 bases from J; junction bases left unmatched: 11. The length of the CDR3 is 18 residues. Germline CDR1 reads GTSNPN; CDR2 reads SVGIG (reference sequence).

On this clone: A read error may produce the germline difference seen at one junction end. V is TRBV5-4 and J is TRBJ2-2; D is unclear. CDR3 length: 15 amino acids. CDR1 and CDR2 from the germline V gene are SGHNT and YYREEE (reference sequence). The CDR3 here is CASSLHLVVAGELFF. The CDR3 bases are TGCGCCAGCAGCCTCCACCTCGTGGTAGCCGGGGAGCTGTTTTTT.

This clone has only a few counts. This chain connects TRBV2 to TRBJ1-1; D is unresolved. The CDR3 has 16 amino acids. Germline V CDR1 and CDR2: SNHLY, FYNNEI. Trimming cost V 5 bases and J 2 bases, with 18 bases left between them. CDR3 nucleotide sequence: TGTGCCAGCAGTCCCGTTCAACTGTTAATCAACACTGAAGCTTTCTTT. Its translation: CASSPVQLLINTEAFF.

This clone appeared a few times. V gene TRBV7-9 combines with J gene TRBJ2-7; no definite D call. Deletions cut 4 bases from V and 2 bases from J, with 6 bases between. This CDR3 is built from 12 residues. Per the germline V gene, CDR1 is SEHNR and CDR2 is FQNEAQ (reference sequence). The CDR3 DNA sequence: TGTGCCAGCAGCTCCGTTACCTACGAGCAGTACTTC. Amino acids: CASSSVTYEQYF.

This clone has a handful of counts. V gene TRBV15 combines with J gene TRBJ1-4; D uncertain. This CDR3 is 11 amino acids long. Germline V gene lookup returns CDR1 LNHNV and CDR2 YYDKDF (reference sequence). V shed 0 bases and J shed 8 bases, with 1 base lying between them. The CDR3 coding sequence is TGTGCCACCAGCAGAGAAGAAAAACTGTTTTTT. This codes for CATSREEKLFF.

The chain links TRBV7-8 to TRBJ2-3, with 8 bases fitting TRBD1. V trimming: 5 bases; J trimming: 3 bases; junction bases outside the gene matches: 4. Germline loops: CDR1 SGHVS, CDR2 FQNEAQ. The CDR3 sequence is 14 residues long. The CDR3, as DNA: TGTGCCAGCAGCCCGGACAGGGCGACAGATACGCAGTATTTT. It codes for CASSPDRATDTQYF.

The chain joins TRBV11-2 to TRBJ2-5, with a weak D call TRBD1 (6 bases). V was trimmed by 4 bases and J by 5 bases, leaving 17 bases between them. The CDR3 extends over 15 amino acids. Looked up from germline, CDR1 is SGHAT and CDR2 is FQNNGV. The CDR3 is CASSSLRGKGETQYF. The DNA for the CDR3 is TGTGCCAGCAGCTCCCTCAGGGGAAAGGGCGAGACCCAGTACTTC.

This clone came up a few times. CDR3 bases: TGTGCCAGCAGCTTGGGACTAGCGGGATTAAATGAGCAGTTCTTC. Its protein product is CASSLGLAGLNEQFF. V usage is TRBV5-4 and J usage is TRBJ2-1; 11 bases match TRBD2. Germline V gives CDR1 SGHNT, CDR2 YYREEE (reference sequence). V shed 0 bases, J shed 7 bases, and the junction held 3 bases outside the gene matches. There are 15 residues in the CDR3. The whole variable domain, remainder taken from reference TRBV5-4 and TRBJ2-1, is ETGVTQSPTHLIKTRGQQVTLRCSSQSGHNTVSWYQQALGQGPQFIFQYYREEENGRGNFPPRFSGLQFPNYSSELNVNALELDDSALYLCASSLGLAGLNEQFFGPGTRLTVL.

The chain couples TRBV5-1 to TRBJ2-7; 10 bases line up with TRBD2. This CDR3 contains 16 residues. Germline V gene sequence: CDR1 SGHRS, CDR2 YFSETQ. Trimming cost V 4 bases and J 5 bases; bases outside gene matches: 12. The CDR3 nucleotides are TGCGCCAGCAGCCTCGGGACTAGCGTTCCGAACGACGAGCAGTACTTC. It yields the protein CASSLGTSVPNDEQYF.

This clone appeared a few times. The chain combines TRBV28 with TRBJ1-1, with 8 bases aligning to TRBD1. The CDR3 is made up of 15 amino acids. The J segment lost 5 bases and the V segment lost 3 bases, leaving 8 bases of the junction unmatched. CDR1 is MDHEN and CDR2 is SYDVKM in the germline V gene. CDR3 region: CASSLVGQGGTEAFF. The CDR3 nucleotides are TGTGCCAGCAGTTTGGTTGGACAGGGAGGGACTGAAGCTTTCTTT.

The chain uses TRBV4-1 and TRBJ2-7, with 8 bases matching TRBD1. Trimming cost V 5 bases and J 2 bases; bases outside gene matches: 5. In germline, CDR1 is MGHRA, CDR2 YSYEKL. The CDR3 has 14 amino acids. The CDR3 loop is CASSSGTGPYEQYF. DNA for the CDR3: TGCGCCAGCAGCTCCGGGACAGGACCCTACGAGCAGTACTTC.

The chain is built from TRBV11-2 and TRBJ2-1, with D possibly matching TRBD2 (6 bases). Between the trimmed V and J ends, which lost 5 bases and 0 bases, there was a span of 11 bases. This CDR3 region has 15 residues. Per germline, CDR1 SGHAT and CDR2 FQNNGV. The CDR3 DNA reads TGTGCCAGCAGCCCCGGGACTCTCTCCTACAATGAGCAGTTCTTC. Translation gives CASSPGTLSYNEQFF.

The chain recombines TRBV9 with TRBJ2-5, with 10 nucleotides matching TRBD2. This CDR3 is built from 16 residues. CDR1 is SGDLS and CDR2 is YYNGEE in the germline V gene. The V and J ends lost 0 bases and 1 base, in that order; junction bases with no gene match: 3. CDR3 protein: CASSVGLAGAQETQYF. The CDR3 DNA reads TGTGCCAGCAGCGTAGGACTAGCGGGTGCCCAAGAGACCCAGTACTTC.